The 5 T cell receptor beta chains presented below share a single source sample, sequenced in a study of OX40 agonist ivuxolimab in advanced cancers. TCRdb keeps only in-frame clones here, not all; method: immunoSEQ multiplex PCR. The sample yields about 80,000 clones, approximately 82% seen once. The starting material was CD4+ or CD8+ T cells sorted from blood, obtained in a trial of the OX40 agonist ivuxolimab. These receptors were obtained from an adult with an advanced solid tumor such as melanoma, head and neck, liver or kidney cancer.

This CDR3 reads CASSEPPAEAFF. CDR3 DNA sequence: TGTGCCAGCAGCGAGCCCCCCGCTGAAGCTTTCTTT. The chain links TRBV6-6 to TRBJ1-1, with unresolved D. CDR1 and CDR2 from the germline V gene are MNHNY and SVGAGI (reference sequence). The CDR3 totals 12 residues. The V end was cut by 6 bases, the J end by 6 bases, with 11 bases between.

V is TRBV4-3 and J is TRBJ1-1; no definite D call. The germline V and J ends were trimmed by 1 base and 11 bases, with 14 bases remaining between them. The length of the CDR3 is 13 residues. Germline V gene lookup returns CDR1 LGHNA and CDR2 YSLEER. This chain's CDR3 is CASSQGLGSWAFF. For the CDR3, the DNA is TGCGCCAGCAGCCAAGGGTTGGGGTCATGGGCTTTCTTT.

The rearrangement links TRBV25-1 to TRBJ1-4; perhaps TRBD1 as D (5 bases). Trimming took 7 bases from V and 8 from J, leaving 17 bases between them. CDR3 length: 14 amino acids. Germline CDR1 and CDR2: MGHDK and SYGVNS. The CDR3 sequence is CASTDDRQNEKLFF. Written as DNA, the CDR3 is TGTGCCAGCACCGACGACAGACAGAACGAAAAACTGTTTTTT.

This clone was seen more than once but under ten times. V is TRBV28 and J is TRBJ1-4; 10 bases are shared with TRBD1. The CDR3 length is 14 residues. CDR1 is MDHEN and CDR2 is SYDVKM in the germline V gene. V gave up 4 bases and J gave up 6 bases; unmatched junction bases: 2. This CDR3 reads CASSSGQGYEKLFF. CDR3 DNA: TGTGCCAGCAGTTCGGGACAGGGGTATGAAAAACTGTTTTTT.

The CDR3 nucleotides are TGTGCCAGCAGTTCAGGGGCCACTGAAGCTTTCTTT. It is translated as CASSSGATEAFF. This rearrangement joins TRBV27 to TRBJ1-1; TRBD1 is a possible D gene (6 bases). Trimming left V 4 bases short and J 4 bases short, with 7 bases between. Germline V lookup: CDR1 MNHEY, CDR2 SMNVEV (reference sequence). The CDR3 covers 12 residues.